These 14 T cell receptor beta chains were all obtained from the same sample, sequenced in a study of T cell responses to AZD1222 COVID-19 vaccine. Assay used: immunoSEQ multiplex PCR; TCRdb lists only in-frame clones, some missing. The sample shows around 130,000 clones, around 94% of them seen only once. The sequenced sample was peripheral blood, obtained on day 0 of AZD1222 vaccination. These receptors all come from an adult in good health.

The chain recombines TRBV2 with TRBJ2-5; tentatively, D is TRBD1 or TRBD2 (6 bases each). Per germline, CDR1 SNHLY and CDR2 FYNNEI. Trimming removed 7 bases from V and 4 bases from J, with 19 bases in between. The CDR3 covers 15 residues. CDR3 nucleotide sequence: TGTGCCAGCATCGGTGGGCAGGGGAGGATAGAGACCCAGTACTTC. It specifies CASIGGQGRIETQYF.

The CDR3 loop is CASSPSGRNDEQYF. In DNA, the CDR3 is TGTGCCAGCAGTCCTAGCGGGAGGAACGACGAGCAGTACTTC. The chain has TRBV28 and TRBJ2-7; 11 bases fit TRBD2. Germline V gene data show CDR1 as MDHEN and CDR2 as SYDVKM. This CDR3 contains 14 residues. J lost 5 bases, V lost 5 bases, and 5 bases had no gene match.

The chain links TRBV7-8 to TRBJ2-1, with D unclear. V was cut by 6 bases and J by 6 bases, with 9 bases left in between. CDR1 SGHVS and CDR2 FQNEAQ come from the germline V gene. The CDR3 is 12 residues long. CDR3: CASRGRSNEQFF. The CDR3 DNA follows: TGTGCCAGCAGAGGTCGGAGCAATGAGCAGTTCTTC.

This clone was seen a few times. In DNA form, the CDR3 reads TGTGCCAGCAGCCTCCGGCGGACTCAAGAGACCCAGTACTTC. The encoded protein is CASSLRRTQETQYF. The V gene is TRBV7-8, the J gene TRBJ2-5; D is perhaps TRBD2 (5 bases). CDR1 is SGHVS and CDR2 is FQNEAQ in the germline V gene. This CDR3 spans 14 amino acids. V was clipped by 5 bases and J by 2 bases, with 12 bases between them.

The CDR3 sequence is CASSAGTSGSPPYNEQFF. CDR3 sequence (DNA): TGTGCCAGCAGTGCCGGGACTAGCGGGAGTCCCCCCTACAATGAGCAGTTCTTC. The gene calls are TRBV2 and TRBJ2-1; 14 bases fit TRBD2. V shed 4 bases, J shed 2 bases, and the junction held 7 bases outside the gene matches. There are 18 residues in the CDR3. Germline CDR1 SNHLY, CDR2 FYNNEI.

This chain joins TRBV27 and TRBJ2-7; perhaps D is TRBD1 or TRBD2 (5 bases each). The CDR3 spans 15 residues. Germline V gene lookup returns CDR1 MNHEY and CDR2 SMNVEV (reference sequence). Trimming removed 6 bases at V and 9 bases at J, with 24 bases between. CDR3 loop: CASSSVQFRDGGQYF. CDR3 bases: TGTGCCAGCAGCTCGGTTCAGTTCCGGGACGGAGGGCAGTACTTC.

This clone was seen only a few times. The chain uses TRBV9 and TRBJ1-2; unclear D gene. The CDR3 is 14 residues long. Germline V gives CDR1 SGDLS, CDR2 YYNGEE. V was cut by 4 bases and J by 0 bases, with 10 bases left in between. This chain's CDR3 is CASSPRDTNYGYTF. The CDR3 DNA follows: TGTGCCAGCAGCCCTAGGGATACTAACTATGGCTACACCTTC.

The rearrangement uses TRBV3-1 (or the pseudogene TRBV3-2) and TRBJ1-5, with 12 bases that match TRBD1. Germline values: CDR1 LGHDT, CDR2 YNNKEL (reference sequence). With V trimmed by 0 bases and J by 2 bases, 8 bases remained unmatched. CDR3 length: 19 amino acids. CDR3 in amino acids: CASSQERDRGRLGNQPQHF. Written as DNA, the CDR3 is TGTGCCAGCAGCCAAGAGAGGGACAGGGGGCGCTTAGGCAATCAGCCCCAGCATTTT.

J is TRBJ2-7 and V is TRBV2; 16 bases fit TRBD2. This CDR3 spans 16 amino acids. Germline-derived CDR1 and CDR2 are SNHLY and FYNNEI. V was pared by 7 bases and J by 3 bases, with 6 bases of the junction left unmatched. The CDR3 DNA follows: TGTGCCAGCACCGGGACTAGCGGGAGGGCCGGCTACGAGCAGTACTTC. Translation: CASTGTSGRAGYEQYF.

The genes are TRBV5-4 and TRBJ2-1; no clear D. V gave up 0 bases and J gave up 6 bases, with 10 bases separating them. The CDR3 consists of 14 residues. Germline lookup yields CDR1 SGHNT and CDR2 YYREEE (reference sequence). CDR3 nucleotide sequence: TGTGCCAGCAGCTTGGACATGTGGAGCAATGAGCAGTTCTTC. Its protein product is CASSLDMWSNEQFF.

The rearrangement links TRBV25-1 to TRBJ2-1, with 8 nucleotides matching TRBD2. J lost 3 bases, V lost 5 bases, and 6 bases had no gene match. The CDR3 is 15 amino acids. In germline, CDR1 is MGHDK, CDR2 SYGVNS. CDR3: CASSKSGSFYNEQFF. DNA for the CDR3: TGTGCCAGCAGTAAAAGCGGGAGCTTCTACAATGAGCAGTTCTTC.

Only a few counts were recorded for this clone. The genes are TRBV30 and TRBJ1-4, with a possible D match to TRBD1 (6 bases). The CDR3 spans 14 residues. V lost 2 bases, J lost 3 bases, and 10 bases lay in between. The germline CDR1 and CDR2 sequences are GTSNPN and SVGIG (reference sequence). CDR3 nucleotides: TGTGCCTGGAGTCGCAGGGGAGCTAATGAAAAACTGTTTTTT. Translation: CAWSRRGANEKLFF. Filled out from reference TRBV30 and TRBJ1-4, the complete variable domain reads SQTIHQWPATLVQPVGSPLSLECTVEGTSNPNLYWYRQAAGRGLQLLFYSVGIGQISSEVPQNLSASRPQDRQFILSSKKLLLSDSGFYLCAWSRRGANEKLFFGSGTQLSVL.

This chain links TRBV11-2 with TRBJ1-1, with unresolved D. CDR1 is SGHAT and CDR2 is FQNNGV in the germline V gene. The CDR3 sequence is 16 residues long. Trimming pared 7 bases from V and 0 bases from J, leaving 18 bases between. The CDR3 DNA sequence: TGTGCCAGCACCCCGAGACCGGGGTGGATGAACACTGAAGCTTTCTTT. This encodes CASTPRPGWMNTEAFF.

The chain recombines TRBV4-3 with TRBJ1-1; D might be TRBD1 (6 bases). The germline V gene encodes CDR1 LGHNA and CDR2 YSLEER. V lost 3 bases and J lost 5, with 22 bases in between. This CDR3 has 17 amino acids. The CDR3 is CASSQEYRDPWGTEAFF. In DNA, the CDR3 is TGCGCCAGCAGCCAGGAATACAGGGACCCATGGGGAACTGAAGCTTTCTTT.